This TCR beta chain was found in a study of blood T cell repertoires in COVID-19. The overall study: Donors in the United States, Italy and Spain gave samples during acute or convalescent COVID-19. The analysed material was cDNA or gDNA that came from T cells, B-cell-depleted T cells, or PBMCs.

The germline V and J ends were trimmed by 10 bases and 3 bases, with 19 bases remaining between them. The CDR3 has 15 amino acids. From germline, CDR1 is MGHDK and CDR2 SYGVNS. Generated by immunoSEQ multiplex PCR, the TCRdb table keeps only in-frame clones and is missing some. The data show some 240,000 clones, more than 75% seen once. The receptor was isolated from an older woman with active or convalescent COVID-19. V gene TRBV25-1 combines with J gene TRBJ2-1, with D possibly being TRBD2 (7 bases). Sequenced: peripheral blood. The CDR3 DNA follows: TGTGCCACCCTGACGGGGGGCCCTTTCTACAATGAGCAGTTCTTC. Translating gives CATLTGGPFYNEQFF. Supplemented by reference TRBV25-1 and TRBJ2-1, the full variable domain reads EADIYQTPRYLVIGTGKKITLECSQTMGHDKMYWYQQDPGMELHLIHYSYGVNSTEKGDLSSESTVSRIRTEHFPLTLESARPSHTSQYLCATLTGGPFYNEQFFGPGTRLTVL.